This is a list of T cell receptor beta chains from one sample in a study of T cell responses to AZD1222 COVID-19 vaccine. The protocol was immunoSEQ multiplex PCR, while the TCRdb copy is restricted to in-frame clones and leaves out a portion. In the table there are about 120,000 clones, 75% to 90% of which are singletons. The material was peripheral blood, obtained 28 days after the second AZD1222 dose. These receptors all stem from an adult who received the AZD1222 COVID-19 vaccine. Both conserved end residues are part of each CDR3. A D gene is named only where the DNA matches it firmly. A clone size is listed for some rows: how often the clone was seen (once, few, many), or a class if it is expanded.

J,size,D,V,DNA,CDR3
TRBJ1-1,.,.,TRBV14,TGTGCCAGCAGCCAAGAACGGGCGGTGGTCGCTGAAGCTTTCTTT,CASSQERAVVAEAFF
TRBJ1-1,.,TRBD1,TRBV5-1,TGCGCCAGCAGCCTCAGGGGGAGGACTGAAGCTTTCTTT,CASSLRGRTEAFF
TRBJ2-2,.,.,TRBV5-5,TGTGCCAGCAGCTTACAGAGGACCGGGGAGCTGTTTTTT,CASSLQRTGELFF
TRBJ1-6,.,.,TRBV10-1,TGCGCCAGCAGTGATTACCGGACCCATTGTAATTCACCCCTCCACTTT,CASSDYRTHCNSPLHF
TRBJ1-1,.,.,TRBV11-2,TGTGCCAGCAGCTTAGGGGAATATGAAGCTTTCTTT,CASSLGEYEAFF
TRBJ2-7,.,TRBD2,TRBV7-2,TGTGCCAGCAGCTTATTTGGGACTAGCGGGGGCTACGAGCAGTACTTC,CASSLFGTSGGYEQYF
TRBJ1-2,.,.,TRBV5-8,TGTGCCAGCCAAAGGGACCCCTCACGCTTATATGGCTACACCTTC,CASQRDPSRLYGYTF
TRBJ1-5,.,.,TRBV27,TGTGCCAGCGGCAAAGGAGGAGGAAGCAATCAGCCCCAGCATTTT,CASGKGGGSNQPQHF
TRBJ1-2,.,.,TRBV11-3,TGTGCCAGCAGCCTCCGCTGGGGGTGGCATGGCTACACCTTC,CASSLRWGWHGYTF
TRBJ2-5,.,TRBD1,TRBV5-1,TGCGCCAGCAGCTTCAGGACAGGGGAAAGATCAGAGACCCAGTACTTC,CASSFRTGERSETQYF
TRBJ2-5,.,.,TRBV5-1,TGCGCCAGCAGCCTAGGTGGATTAAGCGCAGCTCAAGAGACCCAGTACTTC,CASSLGGLSAAQETQYF
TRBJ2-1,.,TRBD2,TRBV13,TGTGCCAGCAACGGCGGGGGTGTTACTGAGCAGTTCTTC,CASNGGGVTEQFF
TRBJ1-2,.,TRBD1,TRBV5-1,TGCGCCAGCAGCGTACTCCCCGGGACAGGAAACTATGGCTACACCTTC,CASSVLPGTGNYGYTF
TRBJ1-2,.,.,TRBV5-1,TGCGCCAGCAGCCCGGACACTTATAACTATGGCTACACCTTC,CASSPDTYNYGYTF
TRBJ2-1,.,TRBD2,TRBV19,TGTGCCACCACCCCTTTGCGGGGGGGCTTAAATGAGCAGTTCTTC,CATTPLRGGLNEQFF
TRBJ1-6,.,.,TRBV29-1,TGCAGCGTCCAACACGGTGGGTCACCCCTCCACTTT,CSVQHGGSPLHF
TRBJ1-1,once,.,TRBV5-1,TGCGCCAGCAGCTACGGGCAGTTGAACACTGAAGCTTTCTTT,CASSYGQLNTEAFF
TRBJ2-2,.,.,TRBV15,TGTGCCACCAGCAGAGGGCAGACGAACACCGGGGAGCTGTTTTTT,CATSRGQTNTGELFF
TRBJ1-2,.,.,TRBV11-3,TGTGCCAGCCGAAACTATGGCTACACCTTC,CASRNYGYTF
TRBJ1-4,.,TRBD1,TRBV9,TGTGCCAGCAGCGCCCCGGGACAGGTGGAAAAACTGTTTTTT,CASSAPGQVEKLFF
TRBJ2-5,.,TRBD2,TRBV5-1,TGCGCCAGCTCCCCGGGGGGAGTCGCAGAGACCCAGTACTTC,CASSPGGVAETQYF
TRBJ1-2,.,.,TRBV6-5,TGTGCCAGCAGCCCCTTTGGGGTTGCCAACTATGGCTACACCTTC,CASSPFGVANYGYTF
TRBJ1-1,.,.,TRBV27,TGTGCCAGCAGTCCTAGGGGCGGGATGAACACTGAAGCTTTCTTT,CASSPRGGMNTEAFF
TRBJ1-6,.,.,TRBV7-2,TGTGCCAGCAGCCGGGTCAATTCACCCCTCCACTTT,CASSRVNSPLHF
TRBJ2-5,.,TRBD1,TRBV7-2,TGTGCCAGCAGCCCTGGGACAGGGAGGGAGACCCAGTACTTC,CASSPGTGRETQYF
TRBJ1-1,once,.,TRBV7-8,TGTGCCAGCAGCTTAGGGGGGGAAGGTGAAGCTTTCTTT,CASSLGGEGEAFF
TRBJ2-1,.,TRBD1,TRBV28,TGTGCCAGCAGTCTCGGACAGGGGAGTTCGTTCTTC,CASSLGQGSSFF
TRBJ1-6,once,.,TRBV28,TGTGCCAGCAGTTTTGGGGGCCCCTATGAAATTTCACCCCTCCACTTT,CASSFGGPYEISPLHF
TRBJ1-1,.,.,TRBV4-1,TGCGCCAGCAGCCAAGATCAGAGGGGGAACACTGAAGCTTTCTTT,CASSQDQRGNTEAFF
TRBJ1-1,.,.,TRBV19,TGTGCCAGTAGTATTGCGGGGGCCGCCACTGAAGCTTTCTTT,CASSIAGAATEAFF
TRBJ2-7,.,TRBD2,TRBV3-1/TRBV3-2,TGTGCCAGCAGCCCTCCGGGAGGGGCCTACGAGCAGTACTTC,CASSPPGGAYEQYF
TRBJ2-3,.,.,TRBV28,TGTGCCAGCAGCCACCCCACCGAAACGGGGGGCCATTTTAGCACAGATACGCAGTATTTT,CASSHPTETGGHFSTDTQYF
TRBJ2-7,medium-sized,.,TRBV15,TGTGCCACCAGGAACCAGGGGAGGGGCGCATACGAGCAGTACTTC,CATRNQGRGAYEQYF
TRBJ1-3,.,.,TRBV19,TGTGCCAGTAGTACGGCCCCCGACAGGAGCTCTGGAAACACCATATATTTT,CASSTAPDRSSGNTIYF
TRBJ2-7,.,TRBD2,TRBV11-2,TGTGCCAGCAGCTCCCAGACTAGCGGGAGCTCCTACGAGCAGTACTTC,CASSSQTSGSSYEQYF
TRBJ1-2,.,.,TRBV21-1,TGTGCCAGCAGCACGGTATTCTATGGCTACACCTTC,CASSTVFYGYTF
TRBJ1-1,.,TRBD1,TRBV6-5,TGTGCCAGCAGCAGGGGACAGGGGAACACTGAAGCTTTCTTT,CASSRGQGNTEAFF
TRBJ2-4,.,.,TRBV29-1,TGCAACGTTGTAACCTCCGCCAAAAACATTCAGTACTTC,CNVVTSAKNIQYF
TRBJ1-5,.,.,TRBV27,TGTGCCAGCAGTTTTGAAGGGAATAGCAATCAGCCCCAGCATTTT,CASSFEGNSNQPQHF
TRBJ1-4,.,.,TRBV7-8,TGTGCCAGCAGCTTAGGGACAATTGGCGAAAAACTGTTTTTT,CASSLGTIGEKLFF
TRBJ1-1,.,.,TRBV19,TGTGCCAGTAGTGTCGTGACAGCGAACACTGAAGCTTTCTTT,CASSVVTANTEAFF
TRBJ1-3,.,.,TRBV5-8,TGTGCCAGCATTGGGACGGTCTACTCTGGAAACACCATATATTTT,CASIGTVYSGNTIYF
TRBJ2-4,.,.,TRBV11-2,TGTGCCAGCAGCTTAGGGCGACAGTGGGTATCCAAAAACATTCAGTACTTC,CASSLGRQWVSKNIQYF
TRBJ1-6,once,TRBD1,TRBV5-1,TGCGCCAGCAGCTTCCTCCAGGGGGCGCGATCACCCCTCCACTTT,CASSFLQGARSPLHF
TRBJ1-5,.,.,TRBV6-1,TGTGCCAGCAGTGAAGCTTGGGGGAGGCTTAGAAATCAGCCCCAGCATTTT,CASSEAWGRLRNQPQHF
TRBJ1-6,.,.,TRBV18,TGTGCCAGCTCTCTCGCAGGGGAGGTGGGATCACCCCTCCACTTT,CASSLAGEVGSPLHF
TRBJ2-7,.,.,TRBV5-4,TGTGCCAGCAGCTTGGGGCTCCACTACGAGCAGTACTTC,CASSLGLHYEQYF
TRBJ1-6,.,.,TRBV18,TGTGCCAGCTCATTCGAGGGTTTGACACCCCTCCACTTT,CASSFEGLTPLHF
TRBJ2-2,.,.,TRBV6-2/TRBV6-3,TGTGCCAGCAGTTACGTCGGGGTAAACACCGGGGAGCTGTTTTTT,CASSYVGVNTGELFF
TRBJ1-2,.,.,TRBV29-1,TGCAGCGTTTCGTCTATTGGACAGCTAACTAACTATGGCTACACCTTC,CSVSSIGQLTNYGYTF
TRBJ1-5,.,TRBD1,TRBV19,TGTGCCAGTAGTGCGCGACAGGGGAATTACAATCAGCCCCAGCATTTT,CASSARQGNYNQPQHF
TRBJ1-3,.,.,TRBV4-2,TGTGCCAGCAGCCAAGACTGGAGCTCTGGAAACACCATATATTTT,CASSQDWSSGNTIYF
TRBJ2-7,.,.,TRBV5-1,TGCGCCAGCAGCTCACACTACGAGCAGTACTTC,CASSSHYEQYF
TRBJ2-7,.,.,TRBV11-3,TGTGCCAGCAGCACGCAGGGTTCTTACGAGCAGTACTTC,CASSTQGSYEQYF
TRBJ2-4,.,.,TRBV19,TGTGCCAGTAGCGAGAGTAGCGGATGGGTAGCCAAAAACATTCAGTACTTC,CASSESSGWVAKNIQYF